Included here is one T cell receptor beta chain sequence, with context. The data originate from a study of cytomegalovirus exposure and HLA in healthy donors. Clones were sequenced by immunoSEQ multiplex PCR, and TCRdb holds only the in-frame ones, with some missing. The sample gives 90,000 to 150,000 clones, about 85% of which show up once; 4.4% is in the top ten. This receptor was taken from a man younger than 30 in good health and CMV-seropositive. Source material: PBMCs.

This CDR3 reads CATSRNSGGHTDTQYF. CDR3 nucleotides: TGTGCCACCAGCAGAAATAGCGGGGGCCACACAGATACGCAGTATTTT. The rearrangement uses TRBV15 and TRBJ2-3, with 9 bases fitting TRBD2. Germline V gene data show CDR1 as LNHNV and CDR2 as YYDKDF (reference sequence). The CDR3 loop spans 16 amino acids. V lost 2 bases and J lost 2; bases outside the gene matches: 5. The full variable domain, its missing parts supplied by reference TRBV15 and TRBJ2-3, is DAMVIQNPRYQVTQFGKPVTLSCSQTLNHNVMYWYQQKSSQAPKLLFHYYDKDFNNEADTPDNFQSRRPNTSFCFLDIRSPGLGDTAMYLCATSRNSGGHTDTQYFGPGTRLTVL.